This T cell receptor (beta chain) is from a study of shared clonotypes between healthy human individuals. Using immunoSEQ multiplex PCR, the repertoire was profiled, and TCRdb retains in-frame clones only, with some absent. The sample lists 550,000 to 650,000 clones, approximately 96% occurring once. CDR3 length equals 14 residues. J lost 5 bases, V lost 6 bases, and 4 bases had no gene match. From germline, CDR1 is LNHDA and CDR2 SQIVND (reference sequence). The naive CD8 population came from CD45RO-negative cells selected for CCR7, without terminally differentiated effector memory CD45RA+ cells. A word on this clone: The sample carries other DNA sequences with the same CDR3.

The sample consisted of naive CD8+ T cells sorted from blood. This receptor was obtained from a woman younger than 45 in good health. V usage is TRBV19 and J usage is TRBJ1-5; 10 positions agree with TRBD1. The CDR3 here is CASSPGQGYQPQHF. Written as DNA, the CDR3 is TGTGCCAGTAGCCCGGGACAGGGGTATCAGCCCCAGCATTTT.